The source of this T cell receptor (beta chain) is a study of cytomegalovirus exposure and HLA in healthy donors. Study results and caveats: First-cohort TCR clusters tended to co-occur in the 95 to 150 validation repertoires, a later analysis found. Generally TCR sequences proved uncommon, though certain public TCRs appeared in numerous donors.

Sequenced by immunoSEQ multiplex PCR; TCRdb stores in-frame clones only, minus some. The sample gives roughly 300,000 clones, roughly 90% of which show up once; over 0.85% is in the top ten. The CDR3 runs 18 residues. Concerning this clone itself: Antigen specificity is unknown.

The sequencing sample was made of PBMCs. This sequence joins TRBV12-2 and TRBJ2-1; TRBD2, the table's D call, lacks a check against the DNA. TRBV12-2 is a pseudogene. This clonotype originated in a young woman in good health and CMV-seronegative. As DNA, the CDR3 is TGTGCAAGTCGCTTAGCACCCCTAGCGGGTAAATTTTGCCATGAGCAGTTCTTC. Protein sequence: CASRLAPLAGKFCHEQFF.